This TCR beta chain was profiled in a study of CXCR3-negative and CXCR3-positive naive CD8 T cells. UMI-labeled TRB cDNA libraries were prepared by 5' RACE. TCRdb re-analyzed the 5' RACE reads; it lists each CDR3 protein once, without DNA. The sample's table shows about 130,000 distinct CDR3 sequences. Germline-derived CDR1 and CDR2 are MNHEY and SMNVEV (reference sequence). This CDR3 region has 13 residues. The gene calls are TRBV27 and TRBJ2-2. The clonotype comes from a human donor in good health. Some clones in this sample may be carry-over from other donors' samples. Sequencing input: naive CXCR3- CD8+ T cells from blood. As for subset: CD45RO-CCR7+CD27+CD95- naive CD8+ T cells lacking CXCR3 (TNR3-). The CDR3 reads CASSPAVTGELFF.